Given below is one T cell receptor (beta chain) in context. Its antigen is currently unknown. Per germline, CDR1 SGHDT and CDR2 YYEEEE. CDR3 length: 19 amino acids. J lost 0 bases, V lost 4 bases, and 11 bases had no gene match. This entry comes from a study of T-cell memory formation after mild COVID-19. Broader study findings: Clones shrinking from day 15 to 85 showed even CD4/CD8 mixes; later expanders tilted CD4+.

Each CDR3 protein gets one entry after TCRdb re-called the 5' RACE reads with MiXCR. Among over 120,000 distinct CDR3 sequences, around 5.8% were seen once, and the ten largest hold roughly 1.9%. The chain is built from TRBV5-6 and TRBJ1-5; TRBD1 aligns across 12 bases. The receptor was isolated from an adult woman who had mild COVID-19 (a few samples of this study predate the infection). Cell type and time point are not known. Sequencing was carried out using PBMCs or a T cell subset sorted from them (not recorded which). This CDR3 is CASSNVRDRGQFSNQPQHF. The CDR3 DNA is TGTGCCAGCAGCAATGTCCGGGACAGGGGGCAATTTAGCAATCAGCCCCAGCATTTT. The full variable domain, in which reference TRBV5-6 and TRBJ1-5 provide the parts outside the CDR3, is DAGVTQSPTHLIKTRGQQVTLRCSPKSGHDTVSWYQQALGQGPQFIFQYYEEEERQRGNFPDRFSGHQFPNYSSELNVNALLLGDSALYLCASSNVRDRGQFSNQPQHFGDGTRLSIL.